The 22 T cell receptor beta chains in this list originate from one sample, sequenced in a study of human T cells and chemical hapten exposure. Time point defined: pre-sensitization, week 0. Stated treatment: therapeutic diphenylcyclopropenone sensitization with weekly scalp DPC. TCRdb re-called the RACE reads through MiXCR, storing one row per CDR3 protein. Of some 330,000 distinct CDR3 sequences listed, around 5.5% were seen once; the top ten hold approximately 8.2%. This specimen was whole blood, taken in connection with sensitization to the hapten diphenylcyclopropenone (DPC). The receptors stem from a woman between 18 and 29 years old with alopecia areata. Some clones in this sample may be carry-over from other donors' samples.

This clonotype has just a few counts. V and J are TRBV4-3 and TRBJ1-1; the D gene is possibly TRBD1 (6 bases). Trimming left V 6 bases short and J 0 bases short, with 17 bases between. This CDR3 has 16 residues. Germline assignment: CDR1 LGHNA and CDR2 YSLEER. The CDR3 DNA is TGCGCCAGCAGGAGAGACAGGTCCGGCATGAACACTGAAGCTTTCTTT. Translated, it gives CASRRDRSGMNTEAFF.

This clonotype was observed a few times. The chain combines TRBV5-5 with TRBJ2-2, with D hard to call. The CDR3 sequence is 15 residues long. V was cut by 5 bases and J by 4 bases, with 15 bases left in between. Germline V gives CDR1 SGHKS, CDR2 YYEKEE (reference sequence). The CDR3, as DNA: TGTGCCAGCAGGCCCGGGTCCGCCGGCACCGGGGAGCTGTTTTTT. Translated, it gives CASRPGSAGTGELFF.

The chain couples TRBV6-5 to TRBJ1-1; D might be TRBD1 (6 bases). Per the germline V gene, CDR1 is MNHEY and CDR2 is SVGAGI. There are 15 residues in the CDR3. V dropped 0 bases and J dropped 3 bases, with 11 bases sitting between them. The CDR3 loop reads CASSYSTRGDTEAFF. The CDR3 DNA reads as TGTGCCAGCAGTTACTCGACCAGGGGCGACACTGAAGCTTTCTTT.

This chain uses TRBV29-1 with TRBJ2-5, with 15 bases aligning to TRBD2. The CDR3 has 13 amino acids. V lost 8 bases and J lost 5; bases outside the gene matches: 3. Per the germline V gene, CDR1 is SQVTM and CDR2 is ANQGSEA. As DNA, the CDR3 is TGCAGCCTGGGACTAGCGGGGGGTGAGACCCAGTACTTC. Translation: CSLGLAGGETQYF.

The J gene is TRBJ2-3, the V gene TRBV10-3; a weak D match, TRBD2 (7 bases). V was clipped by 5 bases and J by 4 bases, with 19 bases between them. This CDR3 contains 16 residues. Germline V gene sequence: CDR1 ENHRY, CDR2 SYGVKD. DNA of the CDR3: TGTGCCATCAGTCCTTCCCGCGGGGGCGGCCCAGATACGCAGTATTTT. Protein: CAISPSRGGGPDTQYF.

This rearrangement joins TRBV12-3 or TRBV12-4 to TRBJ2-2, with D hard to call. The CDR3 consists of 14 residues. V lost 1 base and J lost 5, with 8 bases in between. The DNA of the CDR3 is TGTGCCAGCAGTTTAGGGGTTCGTACCGGGGAGCTGTTTTTT. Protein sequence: CASSLGVRTGELFF.

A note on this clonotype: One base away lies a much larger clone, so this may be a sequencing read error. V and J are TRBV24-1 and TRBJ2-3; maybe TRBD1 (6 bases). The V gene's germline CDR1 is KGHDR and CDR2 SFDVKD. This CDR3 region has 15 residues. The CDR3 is CATSVKDRSTDAQYF. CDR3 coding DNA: TGTGCCACCAGTGTTAAGGACAGATCCACAGATGCGCAGTATTTT.

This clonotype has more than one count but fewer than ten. The DNA of the CDR3 is TGTGCCAGCAGCGGCCGGGTCCTAGATCAGCCCCAGCATTTT. Translated: CASSGRVLDQPQHF. The rearrangement links TRBV5-6 to TRBJ1-5; D gene ambiguous. CDR1 and CDR2 (germline): SGHDT, YYEEEE. The CDR3 is made up of 14 amino acids. V dropped 4 bases and J dropped 5 bases, with 13 bases sitting between them.

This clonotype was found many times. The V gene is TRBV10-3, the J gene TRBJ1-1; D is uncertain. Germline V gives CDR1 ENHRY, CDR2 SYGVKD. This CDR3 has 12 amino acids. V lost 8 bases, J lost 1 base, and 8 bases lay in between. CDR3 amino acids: CAIGVGNTEAFF. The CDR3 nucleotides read TGTGCCATCGGCGTCGGGAACACTGAAGCTTTCTTT.

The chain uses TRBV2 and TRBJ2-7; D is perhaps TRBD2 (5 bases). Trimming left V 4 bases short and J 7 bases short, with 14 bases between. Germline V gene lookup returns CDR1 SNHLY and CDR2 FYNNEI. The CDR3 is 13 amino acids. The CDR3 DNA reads TGTGCCAGCAGTGTCGGACTTTCGCTGGAGCAGTACTTC. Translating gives CASSVGLSLEQYF.

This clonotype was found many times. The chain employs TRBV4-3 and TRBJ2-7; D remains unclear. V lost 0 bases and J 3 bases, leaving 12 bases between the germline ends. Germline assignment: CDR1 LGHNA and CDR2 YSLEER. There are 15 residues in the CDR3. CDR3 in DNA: TGCGCCAGCAGCCAAGACGTTTCTCAAAGCTACGAGCAGTACTTC. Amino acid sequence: CASSQDVSQSYEQYF.

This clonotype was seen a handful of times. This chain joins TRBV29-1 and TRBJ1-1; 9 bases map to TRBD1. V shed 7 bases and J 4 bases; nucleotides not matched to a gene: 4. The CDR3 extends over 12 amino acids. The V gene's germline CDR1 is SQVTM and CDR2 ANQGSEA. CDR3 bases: TGCAGCGGGATGACAGGGGGCACTGAAGCTTTCTTT. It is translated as CSGMTGGTEAFF.

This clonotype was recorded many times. This CDR3 reads CASSYRSDNQPQHF. DNA of the CDR3: TGTGCCAGCAGTTACCGGTCAGATAATCAGCCCCAGCATTTT. V and J are TRBV6-2 or TRBV6-3 and TRBJ1-5; unclear D gene. The germline V gene has CDR1 MNHEY and CDR2 SVGEGT. Trimming stripped 2 bases from V and 4 bases from J, with 9 bases between. CDR3 size: 14 residues.

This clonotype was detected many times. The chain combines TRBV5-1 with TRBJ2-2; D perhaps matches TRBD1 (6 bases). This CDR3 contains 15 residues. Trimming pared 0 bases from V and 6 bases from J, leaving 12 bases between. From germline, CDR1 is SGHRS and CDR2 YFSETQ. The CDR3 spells CASSLDRAGSGELFF. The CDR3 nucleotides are TGCGCCAGCAGCTTGGACAGGGCCGGGTCCGGGGAGCTGTTTTTT.

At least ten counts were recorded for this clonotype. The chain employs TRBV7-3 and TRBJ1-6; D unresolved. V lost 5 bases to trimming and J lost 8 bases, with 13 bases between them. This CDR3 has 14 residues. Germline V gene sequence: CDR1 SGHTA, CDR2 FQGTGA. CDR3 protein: CASSPRGRDSPLHF. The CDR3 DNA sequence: TGTGCCAGCAGCCCCCGAGGTCGGGATTCACCCCTCCACTTT.

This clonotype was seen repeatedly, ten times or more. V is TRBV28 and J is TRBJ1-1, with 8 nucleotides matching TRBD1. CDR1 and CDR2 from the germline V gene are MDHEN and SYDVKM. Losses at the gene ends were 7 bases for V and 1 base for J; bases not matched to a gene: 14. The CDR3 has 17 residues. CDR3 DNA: TGTGCCAGCACCCGTGACAGGGGAAGGATTAGGAACACTGAAGCTTTCTTT. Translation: CASTRDRGRIRNTEAFF.

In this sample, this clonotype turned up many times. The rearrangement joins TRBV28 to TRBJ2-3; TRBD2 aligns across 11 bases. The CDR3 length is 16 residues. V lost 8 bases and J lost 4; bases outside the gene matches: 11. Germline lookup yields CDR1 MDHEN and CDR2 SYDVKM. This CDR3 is CASGLLAGGQADTQYF. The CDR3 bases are TGTGCCAGCGGCCTTTTAGCGGGGGGGCAAGCAGATACGCAGTATTTT.

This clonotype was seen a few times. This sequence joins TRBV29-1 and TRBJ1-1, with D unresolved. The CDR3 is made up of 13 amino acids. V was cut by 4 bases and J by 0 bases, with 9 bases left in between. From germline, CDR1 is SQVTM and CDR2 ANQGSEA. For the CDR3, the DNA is TGCAGCGTTGTGAACCCCGTGAACACTGAAGCTTTCTTT. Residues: CSVVNPVNTEAFF.

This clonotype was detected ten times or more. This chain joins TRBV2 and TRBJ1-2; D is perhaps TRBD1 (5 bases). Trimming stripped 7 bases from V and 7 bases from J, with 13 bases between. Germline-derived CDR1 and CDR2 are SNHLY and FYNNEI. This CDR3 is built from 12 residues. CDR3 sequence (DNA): TGTGCCAGCATAGACTTCGGGGGTGGCTACACCTTC. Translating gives CASIDFGGGYTF.

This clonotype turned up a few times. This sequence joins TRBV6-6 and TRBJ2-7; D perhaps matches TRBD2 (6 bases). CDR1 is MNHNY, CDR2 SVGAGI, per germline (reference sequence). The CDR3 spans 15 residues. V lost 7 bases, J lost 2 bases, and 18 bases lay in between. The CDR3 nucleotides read TGTGCCAGCAAGGAGGGTCCGGGTAGCACCTACGAGCAGTACTTC. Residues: CASKEGPGSTYEQYF.

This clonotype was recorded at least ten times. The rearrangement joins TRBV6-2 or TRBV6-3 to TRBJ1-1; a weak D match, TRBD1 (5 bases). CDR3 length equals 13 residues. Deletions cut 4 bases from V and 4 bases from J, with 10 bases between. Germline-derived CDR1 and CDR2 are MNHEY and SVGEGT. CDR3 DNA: TGTGCCAGCAGTTGGATGGGGGGCACTGAAGCTTTCTTT. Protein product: CASSWMGGTEAFF.

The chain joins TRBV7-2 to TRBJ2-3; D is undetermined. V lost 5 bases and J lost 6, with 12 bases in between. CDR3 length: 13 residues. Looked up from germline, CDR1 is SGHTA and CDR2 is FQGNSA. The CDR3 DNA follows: TGTGCCAGCAGCCGTCTTGTACGCGATACGCAGTATTTT. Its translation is CASSRLVRDTQYF. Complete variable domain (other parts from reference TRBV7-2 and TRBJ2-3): GAGVSQSPSNKVTEKGKDVELRCDPISGHTALYWYRQSLGQGLEFLIYFQGNSAPDKSGLPSDRFSAERTGGSVSTLTIQRTQQEDSAVYLCASSRLVRDTQYFGPGTRLTVL.